This T cell receptor (beta chain) was obtained from a study of OX40 agonist ivuxolimab in advanced cancers. Study at large: The study gave patients intravenous ivuxolimab at 0.01 to 10 mg/kg every 2 weeks. A partial response was reached by three patients: one with hepatocellular carcinoma and two with cutaneous melanoma. Study-wide results and limits: The CD4+ and CD8+ T cells in the blood had expanded clonally by week 6 at 0.1 to 3.0 mg/kg. Among the lowest levels of clonal expansion were found in partial responders at 0.1-3.0 mg/kg.

Remarks on this clone: Its specificity is not known.

The germline V and J ends were trimmed by 5 bases and 2 bases, with 17 bases remaining between them. The CDR3 runs to 16 residues. CDR1 is SGHTA and CDR2 is FQGTGA in the germline V gene. Clones were read by immunoSEQ multiplex PCR, and TCRdb kept only the in-frame ones, dropping some. The data contain some 140,000 clones, just over 90% of them singletons. The material was CD4+ or CD8+ T cells sorted from blood, obtained in a trial of the OX40 agonist ivuxolimab. The TCR sequence derives from an adult with an advanced solid tumor such as melanoma, head and neck, liver or kidney cancer. The chain links TRBV7-3 to TRBJ2-3, with D uncertain. DNA of the CDR3: TGTGCCAGCAGCCAGGATGCGGCTACCATCACAGATACGCAGTATTTT. Translating it yields CASSQDAATITDTQYF.